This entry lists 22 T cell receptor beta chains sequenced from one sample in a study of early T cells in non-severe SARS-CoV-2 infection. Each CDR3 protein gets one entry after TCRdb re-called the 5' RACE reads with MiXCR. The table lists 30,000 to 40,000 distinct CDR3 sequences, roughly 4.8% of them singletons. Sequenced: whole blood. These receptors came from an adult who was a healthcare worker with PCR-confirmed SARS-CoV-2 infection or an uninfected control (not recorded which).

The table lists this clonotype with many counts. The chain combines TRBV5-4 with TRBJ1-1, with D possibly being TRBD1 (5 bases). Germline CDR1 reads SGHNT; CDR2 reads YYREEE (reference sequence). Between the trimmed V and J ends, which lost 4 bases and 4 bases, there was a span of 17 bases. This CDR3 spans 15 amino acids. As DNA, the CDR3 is TGTGCCAGCAGCGCGACGGGGCCCAAGGGCACTGAAGCTTTCTTT. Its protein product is CASSATGPKGTEAFF.

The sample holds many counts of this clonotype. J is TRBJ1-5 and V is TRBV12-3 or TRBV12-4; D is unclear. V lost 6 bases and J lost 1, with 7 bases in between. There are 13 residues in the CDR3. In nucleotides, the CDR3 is TGTGCCAGCAGGGCAGAAAGCAATCAGCCCCAGCATTTT. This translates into CASRAESNQPQHF.

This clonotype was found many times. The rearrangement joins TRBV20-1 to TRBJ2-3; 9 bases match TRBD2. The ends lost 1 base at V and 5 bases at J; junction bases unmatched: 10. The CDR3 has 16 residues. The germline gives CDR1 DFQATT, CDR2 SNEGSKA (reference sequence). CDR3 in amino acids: CSARVPGLAGEDTQYF. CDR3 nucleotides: TGCAGTGCTAGAGTTCCGGGACTAGCAGGGGAAGATACGCAGTATTTT.

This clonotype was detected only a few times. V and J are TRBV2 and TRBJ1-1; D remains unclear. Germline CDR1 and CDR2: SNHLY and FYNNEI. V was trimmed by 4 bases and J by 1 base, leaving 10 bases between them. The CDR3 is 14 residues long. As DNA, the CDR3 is TGTGCCAGCAGTGCTGAGTTTGGGAACACTGAAGCTTTCTTT. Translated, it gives CASSAEFGNTEAFF.

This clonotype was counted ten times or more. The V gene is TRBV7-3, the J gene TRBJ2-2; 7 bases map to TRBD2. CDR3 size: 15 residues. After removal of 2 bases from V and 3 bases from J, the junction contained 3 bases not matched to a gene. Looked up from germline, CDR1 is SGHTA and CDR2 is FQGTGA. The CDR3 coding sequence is TGTGCCAGCAGCTTAGGCGGGGGATACACCGGGGAGCTGTTTTTT. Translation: CASSLGGGYTGELFF.

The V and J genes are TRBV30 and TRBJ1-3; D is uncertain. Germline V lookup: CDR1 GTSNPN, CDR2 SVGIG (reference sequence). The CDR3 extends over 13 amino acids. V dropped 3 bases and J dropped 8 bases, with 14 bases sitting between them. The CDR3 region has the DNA TGTGCCTGGAGCCGGGTAGGAGGGTACACCATATATTTT. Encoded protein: CAWSRVGGYTIYF.

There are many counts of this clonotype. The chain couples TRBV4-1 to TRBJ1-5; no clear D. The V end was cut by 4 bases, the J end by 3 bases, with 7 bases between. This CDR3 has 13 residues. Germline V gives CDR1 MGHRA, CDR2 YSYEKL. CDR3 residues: CASSLNINQPQHF. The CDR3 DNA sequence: TGCGCCAGCAGCCTGAACATCAATCAGCCCCAGCATTTT.

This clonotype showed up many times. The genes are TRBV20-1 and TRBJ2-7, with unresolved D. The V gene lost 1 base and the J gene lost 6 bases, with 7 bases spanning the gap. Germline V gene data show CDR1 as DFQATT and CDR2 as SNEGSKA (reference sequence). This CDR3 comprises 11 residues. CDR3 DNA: TGCAGTGCTAGAGCCCAGCGCGAGCAGTACTTC. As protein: CSARAQREQYF.

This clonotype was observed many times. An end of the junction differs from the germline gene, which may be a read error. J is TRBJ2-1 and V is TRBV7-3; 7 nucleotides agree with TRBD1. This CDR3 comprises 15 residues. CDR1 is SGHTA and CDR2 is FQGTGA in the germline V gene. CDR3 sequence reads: CASSLTGDTYNEQFF. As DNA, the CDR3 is TGTGCCAGCAGCCTAACAGGGGACACCTACAATGAGCAGTTCTTC.

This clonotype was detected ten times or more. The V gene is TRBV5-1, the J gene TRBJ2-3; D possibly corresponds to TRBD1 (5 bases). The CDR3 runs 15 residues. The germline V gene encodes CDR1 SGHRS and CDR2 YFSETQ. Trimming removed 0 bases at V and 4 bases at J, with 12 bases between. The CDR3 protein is CASSLESSRADTQYF. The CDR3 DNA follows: TGCGCCAGCAGCTTGGAGTCCAGCAGGGCAGATACGCAGTATTTT.

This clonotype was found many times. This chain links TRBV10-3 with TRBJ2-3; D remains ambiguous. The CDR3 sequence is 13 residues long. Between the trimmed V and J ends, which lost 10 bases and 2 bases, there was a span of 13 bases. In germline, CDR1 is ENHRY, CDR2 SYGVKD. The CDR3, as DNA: TGTGCCACCGCGGCGGTTCTCACAGATACGCAGTATTTT. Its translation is CATAAVLTDTQYF.

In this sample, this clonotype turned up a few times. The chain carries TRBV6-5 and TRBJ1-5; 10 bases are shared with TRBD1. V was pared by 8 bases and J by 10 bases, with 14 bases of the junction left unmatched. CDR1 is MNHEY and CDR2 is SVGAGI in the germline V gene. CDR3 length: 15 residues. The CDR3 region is CASGDDRGLGFPQHF. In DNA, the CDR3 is TGTGCCAGCGGTGACGACAGGGGGCTTGGATTTCCCCAGCATTTT.

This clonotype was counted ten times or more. The CDR3 sequence: CASSYGQGWEETQYF. The CDR3 nucleotides read TGTGCCAGCAGCTACGGACAGGGATGGGAAGAGACCCAGTACTTC. V gene TRBV3-1 combines with J gene TRBJ2-5, with TRBD1 identical over 8 bases. The junction had 8 bases not matched to a gene; V was cut back by 5 bases and J by 3 bases. CDR1 and CDR2 from the germline V gene are LGHDT and YNNKEL (reference sequence). CDR3 length: 15 amino acids.

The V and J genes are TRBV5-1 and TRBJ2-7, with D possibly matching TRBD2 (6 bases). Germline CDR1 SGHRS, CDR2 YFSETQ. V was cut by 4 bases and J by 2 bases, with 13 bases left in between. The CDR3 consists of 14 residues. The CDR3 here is CASSQSEGAYEQYF. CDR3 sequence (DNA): TGCGCCAGCAGCCAGTCGGAGGGAGCCTACGAGCAGTACTTC.

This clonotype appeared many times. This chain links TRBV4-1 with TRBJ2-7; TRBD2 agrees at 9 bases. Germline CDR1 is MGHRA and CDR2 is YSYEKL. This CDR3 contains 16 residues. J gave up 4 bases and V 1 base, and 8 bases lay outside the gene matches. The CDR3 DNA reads TGCGCCAGCAGCCAAGTTGCGGGGGGGCCGCAATACGAGCAGTACTTC. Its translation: CASSQVAGGPQYEQYF.

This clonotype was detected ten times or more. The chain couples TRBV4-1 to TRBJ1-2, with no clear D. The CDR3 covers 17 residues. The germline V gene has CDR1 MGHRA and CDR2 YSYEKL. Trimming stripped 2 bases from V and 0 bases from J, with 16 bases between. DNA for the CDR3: TGCGCCAGCAGCCAATTTACTGCCGGGCACTCTAACTATGGCTACACCTTC. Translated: CASSQFTAGHSNYGYTF.

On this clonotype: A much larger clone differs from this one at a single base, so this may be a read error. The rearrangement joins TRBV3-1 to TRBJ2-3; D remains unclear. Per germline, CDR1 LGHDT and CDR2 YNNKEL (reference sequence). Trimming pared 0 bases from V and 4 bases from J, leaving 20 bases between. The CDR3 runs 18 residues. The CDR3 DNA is TGTGCCAGCAGCCAAGAATCGTGGACCAGGCAAGGGTCAGATACGCAGTATTTT. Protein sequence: CASSQESWTRQGSDTQYF.

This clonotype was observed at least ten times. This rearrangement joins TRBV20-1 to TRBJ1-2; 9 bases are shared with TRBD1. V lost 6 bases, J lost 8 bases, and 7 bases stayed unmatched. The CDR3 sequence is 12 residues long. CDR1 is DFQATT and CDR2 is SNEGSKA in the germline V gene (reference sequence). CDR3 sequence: CSADTGGWGYTF. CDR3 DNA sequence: TGCAGTGCGGATACAGGGGGCTGGGGCTACACCTTC.

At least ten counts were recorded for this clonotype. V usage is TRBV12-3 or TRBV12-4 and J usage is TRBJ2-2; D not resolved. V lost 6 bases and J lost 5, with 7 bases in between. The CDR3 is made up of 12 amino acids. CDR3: CASRLTTGELFF. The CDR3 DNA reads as TGTGCCAGCAGGTTAACTACCGGGGAGCTGTTTTTT.

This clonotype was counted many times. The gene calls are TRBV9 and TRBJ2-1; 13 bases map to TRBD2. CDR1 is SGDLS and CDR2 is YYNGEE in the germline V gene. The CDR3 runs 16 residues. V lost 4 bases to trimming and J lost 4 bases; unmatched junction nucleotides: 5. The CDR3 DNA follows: TGTGCCAGCAGCCTCCGACTAGCGGGGGGTTACAATGAGCAGTTCTTC. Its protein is CASSLRLAGGYNEQFF. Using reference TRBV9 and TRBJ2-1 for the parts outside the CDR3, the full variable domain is DSGVTQTPKHLITATGQRVTLRCSPRSGDLSVYWYQQSLDQGLQFLIQYYNGEERAKGNILERFSAQQFPDLHSELNLSSLELGDSALYFCASSLRLAGGYNEQFFGPGTRLTVL.

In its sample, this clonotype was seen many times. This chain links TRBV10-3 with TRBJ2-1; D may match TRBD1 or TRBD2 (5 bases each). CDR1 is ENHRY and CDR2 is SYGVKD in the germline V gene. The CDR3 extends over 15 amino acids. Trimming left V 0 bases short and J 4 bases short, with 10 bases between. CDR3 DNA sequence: TGTGCCATCAGTGAGTCGACCGGGGCATACAATGAGCAGTTCTTC. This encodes CAISESTGAYNEQFF.

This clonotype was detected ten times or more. The CDR3 DNA follows: TGTGCCAGCAGCTCGGGACAGGAGGCCACTGAAGCTTTCTTT. It specifies CASSSGQEATEAFF. The rearrangement uses TRBV4-2 and TRBJ1-1; 8 nucleotides line up with TRBD1. After removal of 5 bases from V and 4 bases from J, the junction contained 6 bases not matched to a gene. In germline, CDR1 is LGHNA, CDR2 YNFKEQ. This CDR3 has 14 residues.